The rows below give T cell receptor beta chains drawn from one sample of a study of type 1 regulatory T cells. TCRdb itself ran the reads through MiXCR, one entry per CDR3 protein. The sample lists some 100,000 distinct CDR3 sequences; about 28% were seen once. Sequencing was carried out using CD4+ T cells, either the whole sample or a sorted fraction (not recorded which). The receptors were sampled from a human donor in good health. CDR3s include the opening cysteine and the closing phenylalanine or tryptophan. Each record gives: J gene, D gene, clone size, V gene, CDR3 protein, CDR3 DNA. The D gene is left open where the match is weak. Size values are once, few and many counts, or a class for expanded clones, and some rows have none.

J: TRBJ1-1; D: TRBD1; size: few; V: TRBV20-1; CDR3: CSAPDARTGLDITEAFF; DNA: TGCAGTGCTCCAGACGCAAGGACAGGGTTGGATATTACTGAAGCTTTCTTT
J: TRBJ2-1; D: TRBD2; size: -; V: TRBV7-3; CDR3: CASSPGAGKYNEQFF; DNA: TGTGCCAGCAGCCCGGGAGCGGGAAAATACAATGAGCAGTTCTTC
J: TRBJ2-3; D: -; size: few; V: TRBV29-1; CDR3: CSVEWGPDTQYF; DNA: TGCAGCGTTGAGTGGGGGCCAGATACGCAGTATTTT
J: TRBJ2-2; D: -; size: -; V: TRBV19; CDR3: CASSIEASMNTGELFF; DNA: TGTGCCAGTAGTATAGAGGCTAGCATGAACACCGGGGAGCTGTTTTTT
J: TRBJ1-4; D: TRBD1; size: many; V: TRBV5-1; CDR3: CASSFRDRFATNEKLFF; DNA: TGCGCCAGCAGCTTCCGGGACAGGTTTGCAACTAATGAAAAACTGTTTTTT
J: TRBJ1-6; D: -; size: -; V: TRBV20-1; CDR3: CSAIGGNNSPLHF; DNA: TGCAGTGCTATTGGGGGGAATAATTCACCCCTCCACTTT
J: TRBJ2-1; D: TRBD2; size: -; V: TRBV7-2; CDR3: CASSPGFLGLAGGEQFF; DNA: TGTGCCAGCAGCCCCGGCTTTTTGGGACTAGCGGGAGGTGAGCAGTTCTTC
J: TRBJ2-3; D: -; size: -; V: TRBV6-1; CDR3: CASSEAVESTQYF; DNA: TGTGCCAGCAGTGAAGCAGTAGAGTCTACGCAGTATTTT
J: TRBJ1-5; D: TRBD1; size: -; V: TRBV7-7; CDR3: CASSTTGSGNQPQHF; DNA: TGTGCCAGCAGCACGACAGGGTCTGGCAATCAGCCCCAGCATTTT
J: TRBJ2-3; D: -; size: -; V: TRBV7-9; CDR3: CASSIRGNTQYF; DNA: TGTGCCAGCAGCATACGGGGGAATACGCAGTATTTT
J: TRBJ2-7; D: -; size: -; V: TRBV5-1; CDR3: CASSSTAYEQYF; DNA: TGCGCCAGCAGTTCTACAGCCTACGAGCAGTACTTC
J: TRBJ2-1; D: -; size: -; V: TRBV29-1; CDR3: CSVSDNEQFF; DNA: TGCAGCGTTAGTGACAATGAGCAGTTCTTC
J: TRBJ2-2; D: -; size: few; V: TRBV5-4; CDR3: CASSLDAGELFF; DNA: TGTGCCAGCAGCTTGGACGCCGGGGAGCTGTTTTTT
J: TRBJ1-1; D: -; size: few; V: TRBV6-2/TRBV6-3; CDR3: CASSSLDSRAEAFF; DNA: TGTGCCAGCAGTTCCTTGGACAGCAGGGCCGAAGCTTTCTTT
J: TRBJ2-1; D: -; size: once; V: TRBV5-4; CDR3: CASSLKGSYNEQFF; DNA: TGTGCCAGCAGCTTGAAGGGGTCCTACAATGAGCAGTTCTTC
J: TRBJ1-2; D: TRBD1; size: few; V: TRBV7-8; CDR3: CASSLTEAGQGRGYTF; DNA: TGTGCCAGCAGCTTAACAGAGGCGGGACAGGGAAGAGGCTACACCTTC
J: TRBJ2-2; D: TRBD2; size: many; V: TRBV5-1; CDR3: CASSLLLAGNTGELFF; DNA: TGCGCCAGCAGCTTGCTTCTAGCGGGGAACACCGGGGAGCTGTTTTTT
J: TRBJ2-5; D: -; size: many; V: TRBV5-1; CDR3: CASSVQETQYF; DNA: TGCGCCAGCAGCGTCCAAGAGACCCAGTACTTC
J: TRBJ1-2; D: -; size: -; V: TRBV6-1; CDR3: CASSRAFNYGYTF; DNA: TGTGCCAGCAGTAGGGCCTTTAACTATGGCTACACCTTC
J: TRBJ2-7; D: -; size: -; V: TRBV3-1; CDR3: CASSRGLVYYEQYF; DNA: TGTGCCAGCAGCCGAGGGCTAGTGTACTACGAGCAGTACTTC
J: TRBJ2-2; D: TRBD1; size: -; V: TRBV23-1; CDR3: CASSQKRTGPGELFF; DNA: TGCGCCAGCAGTCAGAAGAGGACAGGTCCCGGGGAGCTGTTTTTT
J: TRBJ1-2; D: -; size: -; V: TRBV27; CDR3: CASAQNRVNYGYTF; DNA: TGTGCCAGCGCCCAAAACAGGGTAAACTATGGCTACACCTTC
J: TRBJ2-2; D: -; size: -; V: TRBV30; CDR3: CAWSANLPGELFF; DNA: TGTGCCTGGAGTGCGAATTTACCAGGGGAGCTGTTTTTT
J: TRBJ2-5; D: -; size: -; V: TRBV7-3; CDR3: CASSSQGAPRETQYF; DNA: TGTGCCAGCAGCTCCCAGGGTGCACCCAGGGAGACCCAGTACTTC